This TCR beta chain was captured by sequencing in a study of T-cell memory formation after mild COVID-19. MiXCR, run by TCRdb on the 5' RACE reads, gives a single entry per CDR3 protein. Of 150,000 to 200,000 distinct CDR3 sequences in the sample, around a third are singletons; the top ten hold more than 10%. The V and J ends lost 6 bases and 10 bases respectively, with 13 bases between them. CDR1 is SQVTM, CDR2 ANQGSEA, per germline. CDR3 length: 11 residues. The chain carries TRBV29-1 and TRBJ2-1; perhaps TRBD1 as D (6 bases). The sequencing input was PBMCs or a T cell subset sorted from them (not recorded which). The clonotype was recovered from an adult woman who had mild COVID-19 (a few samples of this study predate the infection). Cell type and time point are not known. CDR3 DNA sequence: TGCAGCGTCTCGGCCGGGACAGAGCAGTTCTTC. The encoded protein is CSVSAGTEQFF.